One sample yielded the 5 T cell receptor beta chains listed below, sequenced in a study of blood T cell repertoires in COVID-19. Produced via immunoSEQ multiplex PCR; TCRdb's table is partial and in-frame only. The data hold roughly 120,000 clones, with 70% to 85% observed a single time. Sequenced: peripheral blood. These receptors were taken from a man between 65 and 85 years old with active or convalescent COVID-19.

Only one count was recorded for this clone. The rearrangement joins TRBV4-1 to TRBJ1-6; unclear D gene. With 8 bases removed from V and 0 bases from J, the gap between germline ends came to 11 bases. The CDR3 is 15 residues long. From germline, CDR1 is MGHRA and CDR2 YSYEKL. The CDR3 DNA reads TGCGCCAGCTCGACGGGAAGCTCCTATAATTCACCCCTCCACTTT. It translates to CASSTGSSYNSPLHF.

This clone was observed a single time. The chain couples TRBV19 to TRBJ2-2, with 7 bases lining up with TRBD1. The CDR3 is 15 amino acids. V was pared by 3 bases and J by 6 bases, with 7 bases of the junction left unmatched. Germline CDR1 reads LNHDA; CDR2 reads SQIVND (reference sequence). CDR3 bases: TGTGCCAGTAGTATCGACAGGGTGATCGCCGGGGAGCTGTTTTTT. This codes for CASSIDRVIAGELFF.

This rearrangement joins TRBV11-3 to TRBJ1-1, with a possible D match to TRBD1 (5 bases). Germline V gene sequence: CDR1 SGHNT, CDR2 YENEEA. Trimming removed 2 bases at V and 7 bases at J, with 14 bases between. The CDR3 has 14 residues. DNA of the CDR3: TGTGCCAGCAGCTTATCCCGGCGGGGCGGTGAAGCTTTCTTT. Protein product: CASSLSRRGGEAFF. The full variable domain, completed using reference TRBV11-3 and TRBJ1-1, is EAGVVQSPRYKIIEKKQPVAFWCNPISGHNTLYWYLQNLGQGPELLIRYENEEAVDDSQLPKDRFSAERLKGVDSTLKIQPAELGDSAVYLCASSLSRRGGEAFFGQGTRLTVV.

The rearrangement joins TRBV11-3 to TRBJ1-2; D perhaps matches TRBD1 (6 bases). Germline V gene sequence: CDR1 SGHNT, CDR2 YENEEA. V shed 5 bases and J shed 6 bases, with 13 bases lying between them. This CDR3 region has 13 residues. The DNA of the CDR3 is TGTGCCAGCAGCGAACAGGGATTCGATGGCTACACCTTC. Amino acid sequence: CASSEQGFDGYTF.

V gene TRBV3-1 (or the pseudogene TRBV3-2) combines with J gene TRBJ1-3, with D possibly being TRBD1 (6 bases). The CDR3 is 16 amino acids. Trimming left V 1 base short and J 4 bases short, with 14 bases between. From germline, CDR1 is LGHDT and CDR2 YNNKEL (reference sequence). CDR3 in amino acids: CASSQATGMGGNTIYF. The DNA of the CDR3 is TGTGCCAGCAGCCAAGCCACAGGGATGGGAGGAAACACCATATATTTT.